The subject of this entry is one T cell receptor beta chain. Its specificity is not known. Researchers prepared the TCRbeta library using unique molecular identifiers, the study reports. TCRdb processed the PCR reads anew with MiXCR; each CDR3 protein has one entry. The table has just over 950,000 distinct CDR3 sequences, about 29% seen once; the top ten hold about 28%. These data belong to a study of T-cell reconstitution after alpha-beta-depleted transplantation in children. Whole-study findings and limits: Several hundred expanded graft clones reportedly supplied alpha-beta T cells about two months after transplant.

The CDR3 consists of 13 residues. Germline V gives CDR1 MNHEY, CDR2 SVGAGI. V lost 3 bases, J lost 8 bases, and 13 bases lay in between. This TCR came from a boy under two years old who had a stem cell transplant for SCID, so the T cells may come from the graft donor. The sequenced sample was PBMCs, mostly from graft donor cells, obtained 360 days after TCRalphabeta/CD19-depleted stem cell transplant. The genes are TRBV6-5 and TRBJ1-2; a weak D match, TRBD1 (5 bases). CDR3 amino acids: CASSYAGGWGYTF. As DNA, the CDR3 is TGTGCCAGCAGTTATGCGGGGGGATGGGGCTACACCTTC.